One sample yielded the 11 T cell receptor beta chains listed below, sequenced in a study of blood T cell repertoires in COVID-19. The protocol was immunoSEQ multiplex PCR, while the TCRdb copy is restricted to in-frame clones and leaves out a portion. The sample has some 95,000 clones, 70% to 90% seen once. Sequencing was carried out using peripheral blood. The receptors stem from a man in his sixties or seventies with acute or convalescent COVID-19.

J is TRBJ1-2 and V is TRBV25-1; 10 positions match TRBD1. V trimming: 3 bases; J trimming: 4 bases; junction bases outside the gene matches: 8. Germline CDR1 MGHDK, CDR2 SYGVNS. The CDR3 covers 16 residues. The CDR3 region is CASSDGDRGLGYGYTF. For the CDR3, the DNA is TGTGCCAGCAGTGACGGCGACAGGGGGCTCGGCTATGGCTACACCTTC.

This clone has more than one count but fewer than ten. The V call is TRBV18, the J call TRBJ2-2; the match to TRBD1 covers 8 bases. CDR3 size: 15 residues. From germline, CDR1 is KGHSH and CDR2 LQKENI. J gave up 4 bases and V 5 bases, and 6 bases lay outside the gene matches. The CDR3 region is CASSSGGTGTGELFF. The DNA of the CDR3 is TGTGCCAGCTCATCAGGGGGCACGGGCACCGGGGAGCTGTTTTTT.

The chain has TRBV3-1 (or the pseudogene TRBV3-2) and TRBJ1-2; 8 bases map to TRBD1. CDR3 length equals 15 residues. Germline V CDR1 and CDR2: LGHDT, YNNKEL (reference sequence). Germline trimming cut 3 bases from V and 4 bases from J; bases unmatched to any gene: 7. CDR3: CASSQTTGVGYGYTF. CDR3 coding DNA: TGTGCCAGCAGCCAGACGACAGGGGTGGGCTATGGCTACACCTTC.

The CDR3 loop reads CASSHAGTQAATDTQYF. The CDR3 DNA is TGTGCCAGCAGCCACGCCGGGACTCAAGCGGCCACAGATACGCAGTATTTT. J is TRBJ2-3 and V is TRBV27; TRBD2 is a possible D gene (6 bases). Germline V gene data show CDR1 as MNHEY and CDR2 as SMNVEV (reference sequence). This CDR3 has 17 amino acids. Trimming removed 6 bases from V and 2 bases from J, with 21 bases in between.

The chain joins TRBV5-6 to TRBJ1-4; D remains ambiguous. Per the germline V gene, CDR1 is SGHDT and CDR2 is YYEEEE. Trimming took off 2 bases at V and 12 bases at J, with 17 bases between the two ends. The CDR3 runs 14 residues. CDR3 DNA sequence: TGTGCCAGCAGCTTAATTGACACCGAGACCGAACTGTTTTTT. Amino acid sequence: CASSLIDTETELFF.

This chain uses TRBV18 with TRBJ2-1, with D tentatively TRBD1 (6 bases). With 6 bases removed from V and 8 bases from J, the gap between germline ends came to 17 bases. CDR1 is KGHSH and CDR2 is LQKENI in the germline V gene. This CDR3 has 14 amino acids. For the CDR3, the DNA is TGTGCCAGCTCCTGGGACAACTACTGGGATGAGCAGTTCTTC. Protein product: CASSWDNYWDEQFF.

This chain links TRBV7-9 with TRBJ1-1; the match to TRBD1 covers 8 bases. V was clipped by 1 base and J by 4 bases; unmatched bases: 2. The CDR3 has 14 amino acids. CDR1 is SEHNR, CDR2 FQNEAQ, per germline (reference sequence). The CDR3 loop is CASSLDRGGTEAFF. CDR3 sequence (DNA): TGTGCCAGCAGCTTAGACAGGGGGGGCACTGAAGCTTTCTTT.

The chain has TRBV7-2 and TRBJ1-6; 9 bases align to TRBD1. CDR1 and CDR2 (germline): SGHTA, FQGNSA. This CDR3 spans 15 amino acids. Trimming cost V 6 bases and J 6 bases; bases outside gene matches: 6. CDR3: CASRRDRETNSPLHF. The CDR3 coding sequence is TGTGCCAGCAGACGGGACAGGGAGACTAATTCACCCCTCCACTTT.

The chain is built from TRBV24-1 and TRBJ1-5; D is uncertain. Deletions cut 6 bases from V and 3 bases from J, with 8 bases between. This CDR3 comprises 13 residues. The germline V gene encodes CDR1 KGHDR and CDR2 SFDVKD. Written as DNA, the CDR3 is TGTGCCACCAGTCGAGGCCTCAATCAGCCCCAGCATTTT. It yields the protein CATSRGLNQPQHF.

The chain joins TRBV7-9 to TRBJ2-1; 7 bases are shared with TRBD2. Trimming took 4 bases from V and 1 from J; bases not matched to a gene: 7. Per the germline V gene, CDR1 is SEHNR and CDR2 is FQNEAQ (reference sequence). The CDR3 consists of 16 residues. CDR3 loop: CASSSSRGDSYNEQFF. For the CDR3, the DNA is TGTGCCAGCAGCTCTTCACGGGGGGATTCCTACAATGAGCAGTTCTTC. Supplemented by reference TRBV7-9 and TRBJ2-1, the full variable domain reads DTGVSQNPRHKITKRGQNVTFRCDPISEHNRLYWYRQTLGQGPEFLTYFQNEAQLEKSRLLSDRFSAERPKGSFSTLEIQRTEQGDSAMYLCASSSSRGDSYNEQFFGPGTRLTVL.

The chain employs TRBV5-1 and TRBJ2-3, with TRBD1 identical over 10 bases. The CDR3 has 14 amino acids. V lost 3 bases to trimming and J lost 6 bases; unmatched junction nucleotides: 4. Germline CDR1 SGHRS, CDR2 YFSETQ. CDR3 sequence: CASSSGQGRDTQYF. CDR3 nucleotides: TGCGCCAGCAGCTCGGGACAGGGGCGGGATACGCAGTATTTT.